This TCR beta chain was recorded in a study of vaccination and CD4 T cells after COVID-19. On the study more broadly: For each participant, vaccination comprised two doses of either the BNT162b2 or the mRNA-1273 vaccine. The stimulating agents, overlapping spike peptides, came from SARS-CoV-2, HCoV-NL63, HCoV-OC43 and HCoV-229E. Findings and limits, study-wide: There was no significant change from about 22 to 38 median reactive clonotypes.

This CDR3 has 12 residues. Germline CDR1 is MNHNS and CDR2 is SASEGT. J gave up 6 bases and V 8 bases, and 5 bases lay outside the gene matches. Note on this clonotype: Its antigen is unidentified.

Treatment denoted: approximately 9-day PBMC culture with coronavirus spike peptide pools or control peptides (ViraFEST assay). Those CD4+ T cells from the unexposed donor predate the COVID-19 pandemic (2011-2018). Cells permitting, SARS-CoV-2 S/N served as probes for unexposed-donor CD4+ T cells, and four cold-coronavirus spikes did too. The Oncomine TCR Beta short-read assay sequenced DNA from cultured CD4+ T cells. Using its own MiXCR run on the PCR reads, TCRdb lists one record per CDR3 protein. The repertoire has 5,000 to 6,000 distinct CDR3 sequences, 30% to 35% of them found once; the top ten carry approximately 26%.

The chain employs TRBV6-1 and TRBJ2-3, with 7 bases identical to TRBD2. This TCR derives from a human donor in good health. The sample taken for sequencing was CD4+ T cells from blood, cultured in vitro. CDR3 in DNA: TGTGCCAGCCGGGACGGGAGGGATACGCAGTATTTT. Its protein product is CASRDGRDTQYF.